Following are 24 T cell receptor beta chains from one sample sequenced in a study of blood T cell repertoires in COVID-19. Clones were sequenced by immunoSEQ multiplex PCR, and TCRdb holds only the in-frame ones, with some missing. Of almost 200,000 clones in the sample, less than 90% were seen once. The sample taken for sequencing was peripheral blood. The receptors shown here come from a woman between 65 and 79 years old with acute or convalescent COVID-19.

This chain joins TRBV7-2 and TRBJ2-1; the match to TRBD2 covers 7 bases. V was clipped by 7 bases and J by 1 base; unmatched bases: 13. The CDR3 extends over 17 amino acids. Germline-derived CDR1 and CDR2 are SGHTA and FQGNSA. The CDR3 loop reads CASTARGGRGSYNEQFF. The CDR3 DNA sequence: TGTGCCAGCACCGCGAGGGGTGGGAGGGGATCCTACAATGAGCAGTTCTTC.

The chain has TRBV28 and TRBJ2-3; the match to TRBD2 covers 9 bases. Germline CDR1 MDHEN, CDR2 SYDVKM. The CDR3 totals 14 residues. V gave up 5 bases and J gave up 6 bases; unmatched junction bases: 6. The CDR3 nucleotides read TGTGCCAGCAGTATAGCGGGAGCGGGGGATACGCAGTATTTT. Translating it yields CASSIAGAGDTQYF. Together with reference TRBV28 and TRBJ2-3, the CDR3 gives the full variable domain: DVKVTQSSRYLVKRTGEKVFLECVQDMDHENMFWYRQDPGLGLRLIYFSYDVKMKEKGDIPEGYSVSREKKERFSLILESASTNQTSMYLCASSIAGAGDTQYFGPGTRLTVL.

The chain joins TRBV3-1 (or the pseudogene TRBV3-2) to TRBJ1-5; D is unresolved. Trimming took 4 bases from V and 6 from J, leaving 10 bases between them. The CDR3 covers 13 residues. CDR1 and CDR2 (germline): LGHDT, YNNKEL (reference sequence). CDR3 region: CASSPEEGQPQHF. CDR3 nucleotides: TGTGCCAGCAGCCCGGAGGAGGGTCAGCCCCAGCATTTT.

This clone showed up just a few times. The DNA of the CDR3 is TGTGCCAGCAGCTACGGGACAGGACGTTCGAACACTGAAGCTTTCTTT. This codes for CASSYGTGRSNTEAFF. The chain links TRBV3-1 (or the pseudogene TRBV3-2) to TRBJ1-1; 8 nucleotides agree with TRBD1. From germline, CDR1 is LGHDT and CDR2 YNNKEL (reference sequence). Trimming removed 5 bases from V and 1 base from J; junction bases left unmatched: 9. The CDR3 runs 16 residues.

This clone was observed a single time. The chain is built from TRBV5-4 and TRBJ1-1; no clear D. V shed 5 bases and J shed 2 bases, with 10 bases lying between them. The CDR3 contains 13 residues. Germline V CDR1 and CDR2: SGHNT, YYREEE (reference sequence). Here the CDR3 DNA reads TGTGCCAGCAGTCAGCGGGATAACACTGAAGCTTTCTTT. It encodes CASSQRDNTEAFF.

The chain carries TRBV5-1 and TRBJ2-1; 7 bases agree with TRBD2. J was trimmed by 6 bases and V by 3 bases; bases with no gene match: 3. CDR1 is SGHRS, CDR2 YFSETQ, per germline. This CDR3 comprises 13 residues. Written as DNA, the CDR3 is TGCGCCAGCAGCTACGGGACTATCAATGAGCAGTTCTTC. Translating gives CASSYGTINEQFF.

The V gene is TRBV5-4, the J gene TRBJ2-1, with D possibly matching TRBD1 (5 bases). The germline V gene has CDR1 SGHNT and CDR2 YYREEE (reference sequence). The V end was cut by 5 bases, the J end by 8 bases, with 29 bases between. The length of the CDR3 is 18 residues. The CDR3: CASSPTPTGSPSKDEQFF. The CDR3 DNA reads TGTGCCAGCAGTCCCACGCCAACAGGTTCCCCTAGTAAAGATGAGCAGTTCTTC.

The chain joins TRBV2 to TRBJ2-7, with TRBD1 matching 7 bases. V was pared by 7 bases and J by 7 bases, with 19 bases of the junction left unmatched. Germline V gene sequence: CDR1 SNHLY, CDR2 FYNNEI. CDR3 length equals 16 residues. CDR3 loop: CASIPPGRGTAEEQYF. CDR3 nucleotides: TGTGCCAGCATCCCCCCGGGAAGAGGGACAGCGGAAGAGCAGTACTTC.

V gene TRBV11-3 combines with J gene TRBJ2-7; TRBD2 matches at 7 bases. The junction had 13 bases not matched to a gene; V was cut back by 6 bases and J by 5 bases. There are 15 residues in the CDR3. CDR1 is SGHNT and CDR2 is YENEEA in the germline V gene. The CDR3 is CASSQGDGRSDEQYF. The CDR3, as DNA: TGTGCCAGCAGTCAAGGGGACGGGAGGAGCGACGAGCAGTACTTC.

CDR3 region: CASSLSQLNTEAFF. In DNA form, the CDR3 reads TGTGCCAGCAGTTTGTCACAGTTGAACACTGAAGCTTTCTTT. The chain uses TRBV28 and TRBJ1-1; D call uncertain. This CDR3 is 14 amino acids long. Germline V lookup: CDR1 MDHEN, CDR2 SYDVKM. V lost 3 bases to trimming and J lost 0 bases, with 8 bases between them.

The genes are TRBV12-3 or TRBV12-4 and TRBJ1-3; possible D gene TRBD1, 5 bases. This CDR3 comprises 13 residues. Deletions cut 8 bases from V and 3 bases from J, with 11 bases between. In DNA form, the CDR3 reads TGTGCCAGCTCACAGGACGGTGGAAACACCATATATTTT. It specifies CASSQDGGNTIYF.

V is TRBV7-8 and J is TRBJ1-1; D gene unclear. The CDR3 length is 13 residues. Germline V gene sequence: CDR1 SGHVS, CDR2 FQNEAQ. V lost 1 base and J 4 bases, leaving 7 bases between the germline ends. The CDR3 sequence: CASSLGGTTEAFF. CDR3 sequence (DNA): TGTGCCAGCAGCTTAGGAGGAACCACTGAAGCTTTCTTT.

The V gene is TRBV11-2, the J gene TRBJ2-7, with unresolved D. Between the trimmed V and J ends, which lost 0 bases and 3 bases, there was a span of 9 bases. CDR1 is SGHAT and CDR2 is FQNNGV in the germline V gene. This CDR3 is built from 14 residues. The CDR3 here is CASSLEYSSYEQYF. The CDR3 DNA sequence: TGTGCCAGCAGCTTAGAATACAGCAGCTACGAGCAGTACTTC.

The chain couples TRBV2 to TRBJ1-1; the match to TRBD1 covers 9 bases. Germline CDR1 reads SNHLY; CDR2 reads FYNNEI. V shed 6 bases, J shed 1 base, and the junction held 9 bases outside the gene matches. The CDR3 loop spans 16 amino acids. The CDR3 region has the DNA TGTGCCAGCAGGCCAATACCGGGACAGGGGAACACTGAAGCTTTCTTT. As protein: CASRPIPGQGNTEAFF.

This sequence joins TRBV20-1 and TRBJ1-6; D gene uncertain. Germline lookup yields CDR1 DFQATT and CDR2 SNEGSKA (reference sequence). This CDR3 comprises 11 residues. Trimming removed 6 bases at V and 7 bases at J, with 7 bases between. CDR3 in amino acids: CSATGNSPLHF. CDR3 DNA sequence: TGCAGTGCGACGGGGAATTCACCCCTCCACTTT.

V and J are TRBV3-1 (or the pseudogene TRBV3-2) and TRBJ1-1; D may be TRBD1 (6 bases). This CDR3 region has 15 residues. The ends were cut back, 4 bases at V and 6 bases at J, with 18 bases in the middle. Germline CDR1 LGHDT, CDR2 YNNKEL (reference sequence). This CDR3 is CASSPLATGKAEAFF. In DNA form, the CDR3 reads TGTGCCAGCAGCCCGCTGGCAACAGGGAAGGCTGAAGCTTTCTTT.

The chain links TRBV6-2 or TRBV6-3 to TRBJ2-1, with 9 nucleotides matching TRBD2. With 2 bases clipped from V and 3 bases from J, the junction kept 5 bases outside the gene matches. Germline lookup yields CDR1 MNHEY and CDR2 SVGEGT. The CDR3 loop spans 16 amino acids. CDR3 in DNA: TGTGCCAGCAGTTACGAGGCGGGAGGGAACTACAATGAGCAGTTCTTC. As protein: CASSYEAGGNYNEQFF.

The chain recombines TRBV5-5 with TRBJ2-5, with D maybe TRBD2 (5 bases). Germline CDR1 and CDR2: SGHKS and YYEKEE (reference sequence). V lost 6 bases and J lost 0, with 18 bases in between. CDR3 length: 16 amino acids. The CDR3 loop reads CASTTEGSTYQETQYF. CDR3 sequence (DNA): TGTGCCAGCACCACCGAGGGCTCGACGTACCAAGAGACCCAGTACTTC. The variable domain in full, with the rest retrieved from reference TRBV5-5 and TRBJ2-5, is DAGVTQSPTHLIKTRGQQVTLRCSPISGHKSVSWYQQVLGQGPQFIFQYYEKEERGRGNFPDRFSARQFPNYSSELNVNALLLGDSALYLCASTTEGSTYQETQYFGPGTRLLVL.

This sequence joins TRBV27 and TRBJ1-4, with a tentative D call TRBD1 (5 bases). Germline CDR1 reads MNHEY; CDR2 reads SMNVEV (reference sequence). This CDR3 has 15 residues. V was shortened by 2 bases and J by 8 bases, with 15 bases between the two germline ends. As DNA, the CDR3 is TGTGCCAGCAGTTTAGGTGGGGGGGGAGGAGAAAAACTGTTTTTT. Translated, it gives CASSLGGGGGEKLFF.

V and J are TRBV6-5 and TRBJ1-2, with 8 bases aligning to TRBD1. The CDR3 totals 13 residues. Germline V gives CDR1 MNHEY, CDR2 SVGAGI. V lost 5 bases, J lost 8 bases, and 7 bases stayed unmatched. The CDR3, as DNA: TGTGCCAGCAGTCTACCAGGGGGCAAAGGCTACACCTTC. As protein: CASSLPGGKGYTF.

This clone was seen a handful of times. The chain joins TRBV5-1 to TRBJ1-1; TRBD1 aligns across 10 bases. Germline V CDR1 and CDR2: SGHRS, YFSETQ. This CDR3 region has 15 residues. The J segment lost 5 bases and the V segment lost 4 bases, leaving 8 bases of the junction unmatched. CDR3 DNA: TGCGCCAGCAGCCGCCAGGGGGACAGGGGAACTGAAGCTTTCTTT. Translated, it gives CASSRQGDRGTEAFF.

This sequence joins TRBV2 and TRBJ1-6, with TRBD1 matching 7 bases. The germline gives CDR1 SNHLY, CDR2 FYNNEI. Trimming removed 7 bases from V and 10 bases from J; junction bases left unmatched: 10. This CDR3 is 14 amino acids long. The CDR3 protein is CASTKDRVWSPLHF. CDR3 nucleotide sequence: TGTGCCAGCACCAAAGACAGGGTATGGTCACCCCTCCACTTT.

CDR3 DNA sequence: TGTGCCAGCAGACCACAGGACAGGGTTGGTTCACCCCTCCACTTT. As protein: CASRPQDRVGSPLHF. The J gene is TRBJ1-6, the V gene TRBV27, with 8 positions matching TRBD1. Germline V lookup: CDR1 MNHEY, CDR2 SMNVEV (reference sequence). The CDR3 is 15 amino acids. V lost 6 bases and J lost 9; bases outside the gene matches: 10.

CDR3 amino acids: CASSSFGFRGRAQHF. CDR3 in DNA: TGTGCCAGCAGCTCCTTCGGGTTTAGGGGTCGGGCCCAGCATTTT. The chain is built from TRBV5-6 and TRBJ1-5; TRBD1 might be the D (5 bases). CDR1 is SGHDT and CDR2 is YYEEEE in the germline V gene. CDR3 length: 15 residues. With 3 bases removed from V and 11 bases from J, the gap between germline ends came to 21 bases.